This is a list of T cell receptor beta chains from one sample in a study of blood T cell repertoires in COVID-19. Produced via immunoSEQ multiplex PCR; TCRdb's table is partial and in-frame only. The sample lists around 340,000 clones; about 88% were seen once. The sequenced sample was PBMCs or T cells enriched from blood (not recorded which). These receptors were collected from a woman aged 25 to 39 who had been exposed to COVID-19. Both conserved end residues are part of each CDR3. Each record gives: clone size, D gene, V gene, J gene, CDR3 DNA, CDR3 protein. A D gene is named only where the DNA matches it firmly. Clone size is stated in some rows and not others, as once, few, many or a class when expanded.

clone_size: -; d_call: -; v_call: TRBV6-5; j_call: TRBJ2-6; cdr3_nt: TGTGCCAGCCAGGCCTCTGGGGCCAACGTCCTGACTTTC; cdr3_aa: CASQASGANVLTF
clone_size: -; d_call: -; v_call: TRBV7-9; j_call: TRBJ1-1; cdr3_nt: TGTGCCAGCAGCTATACAGGGATAGGGACGGACACTGAAGCTTTCTTT; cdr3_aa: CASSYTGIGTDTEAFF
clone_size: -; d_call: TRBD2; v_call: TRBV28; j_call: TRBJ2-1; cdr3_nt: TGTGCCAGCAGTTTTACAGCGGGGCGGTACAATGAGCAGTTCTTC; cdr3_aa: CASSFTAGRYNEQFF
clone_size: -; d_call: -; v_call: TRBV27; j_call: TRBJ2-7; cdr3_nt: TGTGCCAGCAGCCTTTCCGACAGTACCTACGAGCAGTACTTC; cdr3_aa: CASSLSDSTYEQYF
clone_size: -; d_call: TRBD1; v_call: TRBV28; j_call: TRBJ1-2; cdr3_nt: TGTGCCAGCAGTTCTCAGGGGGAACTTCAAACGGGGGCTAGCTACACCTTC; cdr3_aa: CASSSQGELQTGASYTF
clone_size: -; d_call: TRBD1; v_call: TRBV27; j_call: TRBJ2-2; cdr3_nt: TGTGCCAACTGGGACAGGGGGAACACCGGGGAGCTGTTTTTT; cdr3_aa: CANWDRGNTGELFF
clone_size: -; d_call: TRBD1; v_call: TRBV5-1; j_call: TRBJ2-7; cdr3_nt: TGCGCCAGCAGCTTGGCCGTCTCGGGACAGGGGGCTATGTACGAGCAGTACTTC; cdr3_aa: CASSLAVSGQGAMYEQYF
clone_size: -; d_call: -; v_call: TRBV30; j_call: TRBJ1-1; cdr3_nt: TGTGCCTGGAGTAAGGGCCCTATATCGGGAGGCACTGAAGCTTTCTTT; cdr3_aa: CAWSKGPISGGTEAFF
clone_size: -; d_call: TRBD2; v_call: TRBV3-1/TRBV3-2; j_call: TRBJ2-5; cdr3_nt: TGTGCCAGCAGCGGGACTAGCGGGAGTGAGACCCAGTACTTC; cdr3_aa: CASSGTSGSETQYF
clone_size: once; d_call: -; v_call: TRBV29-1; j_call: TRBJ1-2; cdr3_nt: TGCAGCGTCAACTTTCCGGGAGCGGATGGCTACACCTTC; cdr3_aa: CSVNFPGADGYTF
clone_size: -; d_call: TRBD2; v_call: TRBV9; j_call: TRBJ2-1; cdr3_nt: TGTGCCAGCAGCGTCACACTAGCGGTCTACAATGAGCAGTTCTTC; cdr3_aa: CASSVTLAVYNEQFF
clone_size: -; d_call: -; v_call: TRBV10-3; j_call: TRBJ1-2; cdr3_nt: TGTGCCATCAGTGAGTCGAGAGGGCCTCGAAACTATGGCTACACCTTC; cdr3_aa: CAISESRGPRNYGYTF
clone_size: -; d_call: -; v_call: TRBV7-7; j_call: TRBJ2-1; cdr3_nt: TGTGCCAGCAGCCTTACACCCGGGAGAGGCGATGAGCAGTTCTTC; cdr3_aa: CASSLTPGRGDEQFF
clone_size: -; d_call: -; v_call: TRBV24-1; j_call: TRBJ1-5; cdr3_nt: TGTGCCACCAGCCGGGACAACCATCAGCCCCAGCATTTT; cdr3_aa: CATSRDNHQPQHF
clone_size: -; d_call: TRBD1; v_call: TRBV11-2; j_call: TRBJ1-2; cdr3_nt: TGTGCCAGCAGCTTCGGACAGGGAAATGGCTACACCTTC; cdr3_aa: CASSFGQGNGYTF
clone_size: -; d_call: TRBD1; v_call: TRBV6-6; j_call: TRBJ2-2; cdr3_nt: TGTGCCAGCAGTCGACAGGGTAGGGCCGGGGAGCTGTTTTTT; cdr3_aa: CASSRQGRAGELFF
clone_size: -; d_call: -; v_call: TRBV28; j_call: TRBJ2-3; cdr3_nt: TGTGCCAGCAGTTTAGAGACAGATACGCAGTATTTT; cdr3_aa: CASSLETDTQYF
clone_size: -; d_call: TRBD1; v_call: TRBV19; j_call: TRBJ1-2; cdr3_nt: TGTGCCAGTAGTTCACTGGACAGGGTCGGTTACTATGGCTACACCTTC; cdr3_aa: CASSSLDRVGYYGYTF
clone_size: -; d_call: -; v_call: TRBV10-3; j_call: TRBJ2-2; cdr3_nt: TGTGCCATCAGAGGGGGTTCGAACACCGGGGAGCTGTTTTTT; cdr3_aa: CAIRGGSNTGELFF
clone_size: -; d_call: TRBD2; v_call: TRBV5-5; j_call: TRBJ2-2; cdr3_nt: TGTGCCAGCAGCCAAGCGGGAGAGTCCGGGGAGCTGTTTTTT; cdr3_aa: CASSQAGESGELFF
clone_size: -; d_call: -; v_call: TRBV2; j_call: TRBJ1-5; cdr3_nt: TGTGCCAGCAGTGAGGGCAGGGCTAGCAATCAGCCCCAGCATTTT; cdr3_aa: CASSEGRASNQPQHF
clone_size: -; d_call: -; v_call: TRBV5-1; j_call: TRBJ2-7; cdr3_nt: TGCGCCAGCAGCTTGGCAGTGGCAGGGAGGCGGTACGAGCAGTACTTC; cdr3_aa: CASSLAVAGRRYEQYF
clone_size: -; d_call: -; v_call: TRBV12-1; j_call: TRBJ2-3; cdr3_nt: TGTGCCAGCAGCTTTCAGGGGGCTAGCACAGATACGCAGTATTTT; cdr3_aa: CASSFQGASTDTQYF
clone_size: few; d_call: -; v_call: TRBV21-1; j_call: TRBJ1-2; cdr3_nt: TGTGCCAGGAAATGCACCCCCTGGGGCGGAAACTATGGCTACACCTTC; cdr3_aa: CARKCTPWGGNYGYTF
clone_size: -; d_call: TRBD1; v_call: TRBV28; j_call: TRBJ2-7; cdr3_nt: TGTGCCAGCAGGGGGACAGGGACCTACGAGCAGTACTTC; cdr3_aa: CASRGTGTYEQYF
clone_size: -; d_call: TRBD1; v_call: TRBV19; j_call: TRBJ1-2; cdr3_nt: TGTGCCAGTAGTATTCGGACAGGGGTTTCCTATGGCTACACCTTC; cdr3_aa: CASSIRTGVSYGYTF
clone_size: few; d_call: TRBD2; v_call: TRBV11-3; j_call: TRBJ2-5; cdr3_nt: TGTGCCAGCAGCCCGACTAGCCCAGGACTCGGGACCCAGTACTTC; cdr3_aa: CASSPTSPGLGTQYF
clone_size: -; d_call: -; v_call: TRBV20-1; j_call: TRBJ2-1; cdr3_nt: TGCAGTGCTATCAGGGTGAATGAGCAGTTCTTC; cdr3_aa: CSAIRVNEQFF
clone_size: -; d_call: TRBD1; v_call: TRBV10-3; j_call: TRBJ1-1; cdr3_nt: TGTGCCATCAGGACAGGGAGGATCACTGAAGCTTTCTTT; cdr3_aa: CAIRTGRITEAFF
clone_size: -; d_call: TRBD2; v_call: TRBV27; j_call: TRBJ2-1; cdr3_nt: TGTGCCAGCAGTTTAGCGGGAGGGAGGGAGTACAATGAGCAGTTCTTC; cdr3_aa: CASSLAGGREYNEQFF
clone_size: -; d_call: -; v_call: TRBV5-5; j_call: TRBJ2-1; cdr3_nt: TGTGCCAGCACCTCCCGGAGAGATGAGCAGTTCTTC; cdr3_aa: CASTSRRDEQFF